This T cell receptor beta chain was documented in a study of T-cell reconstitution after alpha-beta-depleted transplantation in children. Preparing the TCRbeta library involved the use of unique molecular identifiers. TCRdb recomputed calls from the PCR reads with MiXCR, one row per CDR3 protein. The table includes hundreds of thousands of distinct CDR3 sequences, 13% detected once. V lost 2 bases and J lost 2, with 10 bases in between. Germline V gene data show CDR1 as MDHEN and CDR2 as SYDVKM. This CDR3 has 15 residues. This clonotype has only a few counts. The receptor comes from a human donor who donated a stem cell graft to a child with Fanconi anemia. Sequenced here: PBMCs, sampled from the stem cell graft. The chain uses TRBV28 and TRBJ2-4; perhaps TRBD2 as D (6 bases). The CDR3 DNA reads as TGTGCCAGCAGTTTAAGCGGGTCGTCCAAAAACATTCAGTACTTC. Amino acids: CASSLSGSSKNIQYF.